Below are 19 T cell receptor beta chains sequenced from a single sample in a study of T cell responses to AZD1222 COVID-19 vaccine. Some clones are missing from TCRdb's copy, which holds only in-frame ones; the method was immunoSEQ multiplex PCR. The repertoire holds 120,000 to 150,000 clones, with about 92% as singletons. This material consisted of peripheral blood, taken on day 0 of AZD1222 vaccination. The source of these receptors is an adult in good health.

The CDR3 spells CASSLTETQYF. As DNA, the CDR3 is TGTGCCAGCAGCTTAACGGAGACCCAGTACTTC. This sequence joins TRBV11-2 and TRBJ2-5; D not certain. Germline V lookup: CDR1 SGHAT, CDR2 FQNNGV. Trimming took off 2 bases at V and 5 bases at J, with 3 bases between the two ends. The CDR3 runs to 11 residues.

The CDR3 here is CASSLSSDATGGAFF. CDR3 nucleotide sequence: TGTGCCAGCAGCTTATCGTCGGATGCCACCGGGGGAGCTTTCTTT. This chain connects TRBV11-2 to TRBJ1-1, with a weak D call TRBD1 (5 bases). Trimming pared 2 bases from V and 10 bases from J, leaving 20 bases between. Germline V gives CDR1 SGHAT, CDR2 FQNNGV. The CDR3 runs to 15 residues.

This CDR3 reads CASIVRPEAFF. In nucleotides, the CDR3 is TGTGCCAGCATCGTCCGTCCTGAAGCTTTCTTT. The chain has TRBV2 and TRBJ1-1; D call uncertain. The CDR3 sequence is 11 residues long. In germline, CDR1 is SNHLY, CDR2 FYNNEI. Trimming removed 7 bases from V and 6 bases from J, with 9 bases in between.

CDR3 loop: CASSNRQGTDTQYF. The CDR3 nucleotides are TGTGCCAGCAGTAACCGACAGGGCACAGATACGCAGTATTTT. The rearrangement uses TRBV6-5 and TRBJ2-3, with D perhaps TRBD1 (6 bases). Per germline, CDR1 MNHEY and CDR2 SVGAGI. The length of the CDR3 is 14 residues. Trimming took 5 bases from V and 1 from J, leaving 10 bases between them.

The chain is built from TRBV10-3 and TRBJ1-1; D gene uncertain. V lost 10 bases and J 4 bases, leaving 13 bases between the germline ends. This CDR3 region has 12 residues. Germline-derived CDR1 and CDR2 are ENHRY and SYGVKD. Written as DNA, the CDR3 is TGTGCCAGTAATGTGGGCGGCACTGAAGCTTTCTTT. It encodes CASNVGGTEAFF.

The chain combines TRBV7-2 with TRBJ2-7; D is ambiguous. With 5 bases removed from V and 2 bases from J, the gap between germline ends came to 10 bases. CDR1 and CDR2 (germline): SGHTA, FQGNSA. This CDR3 comprises 13 residues. CDR3 DNA: TGTGCCAGCAGCCCCAGAGGTACCTACGAGCAGTACTTC. Protein: CASSPRGTYEQYF.

A word on this clone: This CDR3 is also generated by other DNA sequences in the sample. This sequence joins TRBV7-9 and TRBJ1-3, with D perhaps matching TRBD1 (5 bases). The germline gives CDR1 SEHNR, CDR2 FQNEAQ (reference sequence). The V and J ends lost 1 base and 0 bases respectively, with 7 bases between them. The CDR3 runs to 15 residues. The DNA for the CDR3 is TGTGCCAGCAGCTTAGGGCAGGGCTCTGGAAACACCATATATTTT. This sequence encodes CASSLGQGSGNTIYF.

This clone was picked up one time. CDR3 DNA sequence: TGTGCCAGCAGCTTAGCGATAAGGGAGGAGTCCTACAATGAGCAGTTCTTC. Residues: CASSLAIREESYNEQFF. The chain couples TRBV7-6 to TRBJ2-1; D might be TRBD2 (6 bases). This CDR3 spans 17 amino acids. Trimming cost V 0 bases and J 1 base, with 13 bases left between them. Germline V CDR1 and CDR2: SGHVS, FNYEAQ.

This sequence joins TRBV30 and TRBJ1-5, with D unresolved. The CDR3 contains 16 residues. Per the germline V gene, CDR1 is GTSNPN and CDR2 is SVGIG (reference sequence). V was shortened by 1 base and J by 2 bases, with 15 bases between the two germline ends. The CDR3 DNA follows: TGTGCCTGGAGTGGCGCGAAGACTCAGGGCAATCAGCCCCAGCATTTT. Protein: CAWSGAKTQGNQPQHF.

The CDR3 spells CASSLEQGYEKLFF. The CDR3 DNA reads TGTGCCAGCAGCTTGGAACAGGGGTATGAAAAACTGTTTTTT. The rearrangement links TRBV5-5 to TRBJ1-4; 7 positions agree with TRBD1. V was pared by 0 bases and J by 6 bases, with 2 bases of the junction left unmatched. CDR1 is SGHKS and CDR2 is YYEKEE in the germline V gene (reference sequence). This CDR3 spans 14 amino acids. The full variable domain, in which reference TRBV5-5 and TRBJ1-4 provide the parts outside the CDR3, is DAGVTQSPTHLIKTRGQQVTLRCSPISGHKSVSWYQQVLGQGPQFIFQYYEKEERGRGNFPDRFSARQFPNYSSELNVNALLLGDSALYLCASSLEQGYEKLFFGSGTQLSVL.

The chain carries TRBV30 and TRBJ1-4, with D unresolved. CDR1 and CDR2 (germline): GTSNPN, SVGIG (reference sequence). Deletions cut 7 bases from V and 8 bases from J, with 8 bases between. There are 10 residues in the CDR3. The CDR3 region is CAFRREKLFF. The CDR3 region has the DNA TGTGCCTTCAGAAGGGAAAAACTGTTTTTT.

The CDR3 region is CASSSGDLGELFF. The CDR3 DNA reads TGCGCCAGCAGTTCGGGGGACCTCGGGGAGCTGTTTTTT. The chain recombines TRBV5-1 with TRBJ2-2; the D gene is possibly TRBD2 (6 bases). Germline values: CDR1 SGHRS, CDR2 YFSETQ. The length of the CDR3 is 13 residues. V lost 5 bases and J lost 7, with 12 bases in between.

The gene calls are TRBV7-3 and TRBJ2-3; 11 bases agree with TRBD2. Germline V CDR1 and CDR2: SGHTA, FQGTGA. Trimming took 4 bases from V and 2 from J; bases not matched to a gene: 5. The CDR3 has 16 amino acids. The CDR3: CASSSSGRSNTDTQYF. In DNA form, the CDR3 reads TGTGCCAGCAGCTCTAGCGGGAGGTCTAACACAGATACGCAGTATTTT.

The chain uses TRBV14 and TRBJ2-7, with TRBD2 as a possible D gene (6 bases). The CDR3 contains 15 residues. V dropped 4 bases and J dropped 7 bases, with 20 bases sitting between them. Per the germline V gene, CDR1 is SGHDN and CDR2 is FVKESK. CDR3 sequence (DNA): TGTGCCAGCAGCCCCCGACTTGGGGGGTTGGAAGAGCAGTACTTC. This gives the protein CASSPRLGGLEEQYF.

This clone showed up just a few times. The CDR3 DNA reads as TGTGCCAGCAGCACAAACAGGGTTGGTGATGGCTACACCTTC. This sequence encodes CASSTNRVGDGYTF. The chain has TRBV7-8 and TRBJ1-2, with a possible D match to TRBD1 (6 bases). CDR3 length: 14 residues. V lost 5 bases and J 6 bases, leaving 16 bases between the germline ends. Germline CDR1 is SGHVS and CDR2 is FQNEAQ.

The chain uses TRBV27 and TRBJ2-1, with 12 bases identical to TRBD2. V shed 7 bases and J 2 bases; nucleotides not matched to a gene: 6. Germline assignment: CDR1 MNHEY and CDR2 SMNVEV (reference sequence). The CDR3 runs 16 residues. In nucleotides, the CDR3 is TGTGCCAGCACCAGACTAGCGGGGGAAACCTACAATGAGCAGTTCTTC. Translating gives CASTRLAGETYNEQFF.

V and J are TRBV6-6 and TRBJ2-1; D might be TRBD1 or TRBD2, each matching 5 bases. The CDR3 spans 16 residues. Germline V gene sequence: CDR1 MNHNY, CDR2 SVGAGI (reference sequence). V lost 0 bases and J lost 9, with 18 bases in between. The CDR3 bases are TGTGCCAGCAGTTACTCGAGGGGTACTTCGGGGCTTGAGCAGTTCTTC. It is translated as CASSYSRGTSGLEQFF.

This clone showed up just once. This rearrangement joins TRBV5-1 to TRBJ1-6; the D is unclear. V lost 0 bases to trimming and J lost 0 bases, with 13 bases between them. The CDR3 covers 18 residues. Germline CDR1 SGHRS, CDR2 YFSETQ. The CDR3 region is CASSLEGLWSSYNSPLHF. CDR3 nucleotides: TGCGCCAGCAGCTTGGAAGGGCTTTGGAGCTCCTATAATTCACCCCTCCACTTT. The full variable domain, its missing parts supplied by reference TRBV5-1 and TRBJ1-6, is KAGVTQTPRYLIKTRGQQVTLSCSPISGHRSVSWYQQTPGQGLQFLFEYFSETQRNKGNFPGRFSGRQFSNSRSEMNVSTLELGDSALYLCASSLEGLWSSYNSPLHFGNGTRLTVT.

This chain links TRBV4-2 with TRBJ2-1; 11 bases are a match to TRBD1. The CDR3 covers 18 residues. Per the germline V gene, CDR1 is LGHNA and CDR2 is YNFKEQ. Trimming removed 0 bases from V and 1 base from J; junction bases left unmatched: 5. The CDR3 nucleotides read TGTGCCAGCAGCCAAGATCGGGGGACAGGGGGTTCCTACAATGAGCAGTTCTTC. Protein product: CASSQDRGTGGSYNEQFF.